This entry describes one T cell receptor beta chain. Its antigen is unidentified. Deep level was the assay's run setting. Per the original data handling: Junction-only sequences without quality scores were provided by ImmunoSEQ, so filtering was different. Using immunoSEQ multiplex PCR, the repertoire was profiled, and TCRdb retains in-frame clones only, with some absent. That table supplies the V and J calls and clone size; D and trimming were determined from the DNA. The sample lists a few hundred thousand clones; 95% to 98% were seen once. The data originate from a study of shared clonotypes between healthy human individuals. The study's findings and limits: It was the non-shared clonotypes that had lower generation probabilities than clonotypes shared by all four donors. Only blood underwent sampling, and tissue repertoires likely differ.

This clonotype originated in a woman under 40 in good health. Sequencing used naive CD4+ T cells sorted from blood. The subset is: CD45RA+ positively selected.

In DNA, the CDR3 is TGTGCCTGGAGTCGCGGGACTAGCGGGAGGGCCTGGGAGACCCAGTACTTC. It is translated as CAWSRGTSGRAWETQYF. The V call is TRBV30, the J call TRBJ2-5; TRBD2 agrees at 16 bases. Looked up from germline, CDR1 is GTSNPN and CDR2 is SVGIG (reference sequence). CDR3 length: 17 amino acids. V shed 2 bases and J 5 bases; nucleotides not matched to a gene: 8.